The T cell receptor (beta chain) described here comes from a study of T-cell memory formation after mild COVID-19. UMIs and sample barcodes were carried by the TCR alpha and TCR beta cDNA libraries that 5'RACE produced using constant-segment primers. TCRdb called the 5' RACE reads again in MiXCR, with one record for every CDR3 protein. This table has approximately 580,000 distinct CDR3 sequences, 20% appearing once. The material sequenced was PBMCs or a T cell subset sorted from them (not recorded which). The TCR originated in an adult woman who had mild COVID-19 (a few samples of this study predate the infection). Cell type and time point are not known.

CDR3 in amino acids: CASSRVGAGQETQYF. The CDR3 DNA sequence: TGTGCCAGCAGCCGAGTGGGCGCGGGCCAAGAGACCCAGTACTTC. The chain uses TRBV7-2 and TRBJ2-5; D possibly corresponds to TRBD2 (5 bases). There are 15 residues in the CDR3. Germline values: CDR1 SGHTA, CDR2 FQGNSA. The V and J ends lost 5 bases and 1 base respectively, with 14 bases between them.